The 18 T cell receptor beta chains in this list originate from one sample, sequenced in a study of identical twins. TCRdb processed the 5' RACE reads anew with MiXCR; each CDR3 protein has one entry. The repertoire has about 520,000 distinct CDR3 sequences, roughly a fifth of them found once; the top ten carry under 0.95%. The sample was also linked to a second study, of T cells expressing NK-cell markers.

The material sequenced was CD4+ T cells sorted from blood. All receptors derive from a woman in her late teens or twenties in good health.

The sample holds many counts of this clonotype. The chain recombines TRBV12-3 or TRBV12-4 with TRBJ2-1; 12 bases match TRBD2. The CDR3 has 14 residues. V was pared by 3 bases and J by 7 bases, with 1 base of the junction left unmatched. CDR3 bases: TGTGCCAGCAGTTTGACTAGCGGGAGAAATGAGCAGTTCTTC. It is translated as CASSLTSGRNEQFF.

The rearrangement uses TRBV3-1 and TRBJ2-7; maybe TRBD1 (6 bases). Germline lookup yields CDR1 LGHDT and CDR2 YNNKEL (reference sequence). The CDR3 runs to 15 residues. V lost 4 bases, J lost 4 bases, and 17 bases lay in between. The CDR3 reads CASSPSGQRFYEQYF. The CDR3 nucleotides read TGTGCCAGCAGCCCCTCCGGACAGCGCTTTTACGAGCAGTACTTC.

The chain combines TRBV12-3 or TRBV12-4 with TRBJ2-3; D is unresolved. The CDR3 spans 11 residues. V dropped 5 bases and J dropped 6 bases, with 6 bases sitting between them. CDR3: CASSMGDTQYF. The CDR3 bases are TGTGCCAGCAGTATGGGGGATACGCAGTATTTT.

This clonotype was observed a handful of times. The CDR3 DNA reads TGCAGTGCTTTGCTAGCGGGTCCCTACAATGAGCAGTTCTTC. This translates into CSALLAGPYNEQFF. This sequence joins TRBV20-1 and TRBJ2-1; 8 bases are a match to TRBD2. Germline assignment: CDR1 DFQATT and CDR2 SNEGSKA (reference sequence). Germline trimming cut 5 bases from V and 2 bases from J; bases unmatched to any gene: 5. The CDR3 contains 14 residues.

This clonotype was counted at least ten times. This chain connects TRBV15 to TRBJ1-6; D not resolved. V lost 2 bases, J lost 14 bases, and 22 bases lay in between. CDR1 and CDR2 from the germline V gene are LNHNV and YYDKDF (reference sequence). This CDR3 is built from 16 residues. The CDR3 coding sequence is TGTGCCACCAGCAGATCTTTCCGGGCCCTCGGGAGGTCCCTCCACTTT. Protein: CATSRSFRALGRSLHF. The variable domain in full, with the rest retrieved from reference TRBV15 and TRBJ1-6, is DAMVIQNPRYQVTQFGKPVTLSCSQTLNHNVMYWYQQKSSQAPKLLFHYYDKDFNNEADTPDNFQSRRPNTSFCFLDIRSPGLGDTAMYLCATSRSFRALGRSLHFGNGTRLTVT.

Here the CDR3 DNA reads TGCGCCAGCAGCCAAGTCGGGAGAGCAGATACGCAGTATTTT. As protein: CASSQVGRADTQYF. The chain recombines TRBV4-3 with TRBJ2-3; D possibly corresponds to TRBD2 (6 bases). There are 14 residues in the CDR3. Between the trimmed V and J ends, which lost 1 base and 4 bases, there was a span of 9 bases. The germline CDR1 and CDR2 sequences are LGHNA and YSLEER.

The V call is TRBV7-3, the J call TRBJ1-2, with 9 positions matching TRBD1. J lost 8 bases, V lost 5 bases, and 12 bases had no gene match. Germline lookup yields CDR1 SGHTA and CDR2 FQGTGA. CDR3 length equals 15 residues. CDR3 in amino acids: CASSRQGQGPGGYTF. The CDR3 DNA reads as TGTGCCAGCAGCCGGCAGGGACAGGGACCAGGAGGCTACACCTTC.

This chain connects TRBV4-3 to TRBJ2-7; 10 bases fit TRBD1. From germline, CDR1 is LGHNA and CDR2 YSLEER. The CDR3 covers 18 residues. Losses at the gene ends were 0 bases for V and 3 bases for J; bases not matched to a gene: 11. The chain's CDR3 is CASSQDYKKGQGVYEQYF. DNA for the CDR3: TGCGCCAGCAGCCAAGATTACAAAAAAGGACAGGGGGTCTACGAGCAGTACTTC.

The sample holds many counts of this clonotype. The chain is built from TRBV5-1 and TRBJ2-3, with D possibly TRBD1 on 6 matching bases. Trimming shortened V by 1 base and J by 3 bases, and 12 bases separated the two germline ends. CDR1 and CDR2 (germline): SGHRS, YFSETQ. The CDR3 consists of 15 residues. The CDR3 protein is CASSLQVRGTDTQYF. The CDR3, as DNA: TGCGCCAGCAGCTTGCAAGTGAGGGGGACAGATACGCAGTATTTT.

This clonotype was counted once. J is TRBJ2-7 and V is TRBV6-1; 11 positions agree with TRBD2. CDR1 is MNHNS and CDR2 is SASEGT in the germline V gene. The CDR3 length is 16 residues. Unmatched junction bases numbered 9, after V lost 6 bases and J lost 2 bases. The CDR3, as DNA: TGTGCCAGCAGCCGAGGGACTAGCGGATTTCCCTACGAGCAGTACTTC. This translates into CASSRGTSGFPYEQYF.

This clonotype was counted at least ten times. The DNA for the CDR3 is TGCAGTGCATCCTCCTTGGGGGTTGGACGCACAGATACGCAGTATTTT. It codes for CSASSLGVGRTDTQYF. The gene calls are TRBV20-1 and TRBJ2-3; D is perhaps TRBD1 or TRBD2 (5 bases each). Germline CDR1 and CDR2: DFQATT and SNEGSKA (reference sequence). This CDR3 region has 16 residues. V was trimmed by 6 bases and J by 1 base, leaving 20 bases between them.

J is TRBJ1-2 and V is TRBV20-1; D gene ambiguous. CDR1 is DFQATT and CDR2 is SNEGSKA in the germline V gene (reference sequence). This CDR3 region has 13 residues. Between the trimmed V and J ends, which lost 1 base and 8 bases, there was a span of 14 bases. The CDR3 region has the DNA TGCAGTGCTAGAGGGCCGGAGCAATTCGGCTACACCTTC. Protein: CSARGPEQFGYTF.

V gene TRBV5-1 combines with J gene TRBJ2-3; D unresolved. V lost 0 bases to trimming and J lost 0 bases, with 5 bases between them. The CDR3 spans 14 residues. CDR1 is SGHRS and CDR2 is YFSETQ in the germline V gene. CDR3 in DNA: TGCGCCAGCAGCTTGGAAGTGAGCACAGATACGCAGTATTTT. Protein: CASSLEVSTDTQYF.

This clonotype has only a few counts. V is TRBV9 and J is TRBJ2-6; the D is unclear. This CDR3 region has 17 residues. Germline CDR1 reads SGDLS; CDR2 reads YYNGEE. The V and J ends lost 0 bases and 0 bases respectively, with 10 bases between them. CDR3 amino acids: CASSVGRVLSGANVLTF. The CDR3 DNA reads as TGTGCCAGCAGCGTAGGTCGTGTTCTCTCTGGGGCCAACGTCCTGACTTTC.

The CDR3 bases are TGTGCCAGCAACCGAATTACCCGGAGGACCCAGTACTTC. Its protein is CASNRITRRTQYF. This chain links TRBV7-9 with TRBJ2-5; unclear D gene. The ends were cut back, 7 bases at V and 7 bases at J, with 16 bases in the middle. CDR1 is SEHNR and CDR2 is FQNEAQ in the germline V gene (reference sequence). This CDR3 is 13 amino acids long.

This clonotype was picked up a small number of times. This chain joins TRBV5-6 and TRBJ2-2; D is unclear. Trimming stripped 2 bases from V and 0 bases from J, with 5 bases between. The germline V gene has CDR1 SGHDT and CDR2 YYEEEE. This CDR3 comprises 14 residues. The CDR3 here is CASSFDPNTGELFF. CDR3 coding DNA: TGTGCCAGCAGCTTCGACCCGAACACCGGGGAGCTGTTTTTT.

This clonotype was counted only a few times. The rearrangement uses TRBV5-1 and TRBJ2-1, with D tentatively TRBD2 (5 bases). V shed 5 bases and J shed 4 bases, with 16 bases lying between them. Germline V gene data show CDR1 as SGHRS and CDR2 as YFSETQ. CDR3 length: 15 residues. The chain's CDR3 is CASRAVGGRYNEQFF. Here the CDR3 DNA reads TGCGCCAGCAGGGCCGTTGGAGGTAGATACAATGAGCAGTTCTTC.

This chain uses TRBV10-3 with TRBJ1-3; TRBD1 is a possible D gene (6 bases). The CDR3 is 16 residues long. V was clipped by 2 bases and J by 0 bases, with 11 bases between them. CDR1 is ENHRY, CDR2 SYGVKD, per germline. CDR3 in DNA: TGTGCCATCAGTGAGCGTGGGGGCTACTCTGGAAACACCATATATTTT. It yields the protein CAISERGGYSGNTIYF.